The clone carrying this T cell receptor (beta chain) has a count of ten or more. Its matching antigen is unknown. This entry belongs to a study of breast tumors, draining lymph nodes, adjacent tissues. Findings and caveats of the study: Data only fit, rather than demonstrated, lymph node origin of most tumor T cells. Tumor repertoires ranked between lymph nodes and nontumor tissue in diversity, with V and J gene preferences. Findings are consistent with lymph node origin and intratumoral expansion of most tumor T cells. Luminal-like breast cancer showed significantly higher tumor–nontumor repertoire similarity than basal-like.

The CDR3 is 15 amino acids. CDR1 and CDR2 from the germline V gene are SEHNR and FQNEAQ (reference sequence). Germline trimming cut 4 bases from V and 2 bases from J; bases unmatched to any gene: 8. The lymph nodes were axillary draining lymph nodes from breast cancer patients. TCRdb analysed the multiplex PCR reads with MiXCR anew, one entry per CDR3 protein. Here the sample spans about 300,000 distinct CDR3 sequences, under 35% being singletons. The chain uses TRBV7-9 and TRBJ2-7, with 7 bases aligning to TRBD1. The sequenced sample was axillary lymph node tissue. This receptor was identified in a female donor with breast cancer. Some clones in this sample may be carry-over from other donors' samples. The CDR3 loop is CASSSVPGGTYEQYF. The CDR3 DNA sequence: TGTGCCAGCAGCTCAGTTCCAGGGGGAACCTACGAGCAGTACTTC.